This T cell receptor (beta chain) was recovered during a study of blood T cell repertoires in COVID-19. In the study overall: Samples representing acute and convalescent COVID-19 were sourced from the United States, Italy and Spain.

The trim removed 4 bases at V and 2 bases at J, leaving 9 bases unmatched. Germline lookup yields CDR1 SGHTA and CDR2 FQGNSA. The CDR3 is 16 amino acids. In the authors' methods: Amplification from reference gene primers served as the basis for estimated nucleated cell counts. Profiled with immunoSEQ multiplex PCR; TCRdb holds only in-frame clones, not every one. Clone size and the V and J calls come from that table; the DNA yielded D and trimming. The table records some 100,000 clones, 85% to 90% of them present only once. This clone came up once. Sequenced: peripheral blood. This chain joins TRBV7-2 and TRBJ2-7, with TRBD2 matching 9 bases. This sequence was found in a human donor in a cohort sampled during active COVID-19. Here the CDR3 reads CASSSRPGLAAYEQYF. For the CDR3, the DNA is TGTGCCAGCAGCTCCCGGCCGGGACTAGCAGCCTACGAGCAGTACTTC.